This TCR beta chain is drawn from a study of immune characterization of retroperitoneal liposarcoma. This clonotype was detected many times. The germline CDR1 and CDR2 sequences are MNHNY and SVGAGI (reference sequence). The CDR3 consists of 15 residues. Trimming pared 0 bases from V and 1 base from J, leaving 4 bases between. TCRdb re-derived calls from the PCR reads in MiXCR, one entry per CDR3 protein. The table records more than 15,000 distinct CDR3 sequences, 37% of them present only once. The rearrangement links TRBV6-6 to TRBJ2-6, with no clear D. The TCR sequence derives from a male donor with retroperitoneal liposarcoma. Sequencing was done on a sample of blood. CDR3 sequence (DNA): TGTGCCAGCAGTTACTCAGCTTCTGGGGCCAACGTCCTGACTTTC. Its translation: CASSYSASGANVLTF.